This T cell receptor (beta chain) was observed in a study of T cells in tumors and immune-related adverse events (TCRdb year 2021). Reading the label with the study, this specimen's treatment or condition is: nivolumab (PD-1 blockade) given before sampling. The DNeasy Blood and Tissue Kit was used to extract DNA from formalin-fixed paraffin-embedded specimens. The CDR3 contains 15 residues, cysteine and phenylalanine counted. Left in the record is the CDR3 DNA by itself, 45 bases read in frame from the first base. The V and J ends are trimmed by 8 bases and 3 bases, leaving 19 bases between them. In the germline V gene (reference sequence), CDR1 corresponds to LNHDA and CDR2 to SQIVND. Concerning this clone itself: Its antigen is currently not known. Nothing much larger sits one base from this clone, and base qualities are not available.

Using the immunoSEQ assay, the TCR beta locus was amplified and sequenced, producing bulk TCR Vbeta CDR3 data. From the authors' description of their analysis: CDR3s were excluded if they were non-productive, were shorter than 7 amino acids, or did not start with C or end with F/W. Analysis was restricted to specimens with at least 1000 reads, and clonotypes were defined at the amino acid level. Clonality was calculated as 1 minus Pielou's evenness. Library sizes were equalized by abundance-weighted random subsampling with replacement, which was repeated 100 times so that 95% confidence intervals could be reported. Repertoire overlap was quantified using the Morisita overlap index, and the top 40 clones per specimen were examined for overlap with the irAE. TCRdb stores this immuneACCESS table with in-frame sequences only. Part of the clones is absent; in the studies checked, under half of the shortfall reflects unresolved V genes, and no reason is known for the rest. V, J and clone size are taken as reported in that table, and D and trimming were inferred from the DNA itself. This sample lists about 4,300 clones; 82% were detected once. The top ten clonotypes cover about 20% of the sample.

Sequences were derived from skin tissue, sampled from a patient treated with anti-PD-1 therapy. The source is a female donor with metastatic renal cell carcinoma. The chain couples TRBV19 to TRBJ1-1, with a weak D call of TRBD1 (6 bases match). The nucleotides are TGTGCCAGTTCCCCCCTGAGGGGGGCAGACACTGAAGCTTTCTTT. This translates into CASSPLRGADTEAFF. The variable domain in full, with residues beyond the CDR3 obtained from the reference TRBV19 and TRBJ1-1 genes, is DGGITQSPKYLFRKEGQNVTLSCEQNLNHDAMYWYRQDPGQGLRLIYYSQIVNDFQKGDIAEGYSVSREKKESFPLTVTSAQKNPTAFYLCASSPLRGADTEAFFGQGTRLTVV.